This entry is about one TCR beta chain. These data originate in a study of cytomegalovirus exposure and HLA in healthy donors. Here immunoSEQ multiplex PCR was the method, and the copy in TCRdb shows in-frame clones only, minus some. The data hold 45,000 or so clones, with approximately 94% observed a single time. Trimming took off 5 bases at V and 1 base at J, with 14 bases between the two ends. Germline V lookup: CDR1 SGHVS, CDR2 FNYEAQ. CDR3 length equals 15 residues. The sample was PBMCs. The sequence derives from a woman aged 18 to 35 in good health and CMV-seronegative. This chain uses TRBV7-6 with TRBJ2-5; D unresolved. CDR3 protein: CASSLFSGIQETQYF. The CDR3 nucleotides are TGTGCCAGCAGCCTATTTTCAGGAATCCAAGAGACCCAGTACTTC.